This T cell receptor (beta chain) was recorded in a study of graft-versus-host responses after intestinal transplantation. Clones were read by immunoSEQ multiplex PCR, and TCRdb kept only the in-frame ones, dropping some. The table includes fewer than 95,000 clones, about 95% detected once. This CDR3 has 16 residues. Trimming took 0 bases from V and 3 from J, leaving 15 bases between them. In germline, CDR1 is SGHRS, CDR2 YFSETQ. About this clone itself: Its antigen is not identified.

The material sequenced was unstimulated CD4+ T cells sorted from spleen or lymph node cells, taken before transplant. This receptor was taken from a human donor who was the organ donor for an intestinal transplant. The chain couples TRBV5-1 to TRBJ2-5; D might be TRBD1 (5 bases). CDR3 residues: CASSLEGVGFEETQYF. CDR3 DNA: TGCGCCAGCAGCTTGGAAGGGGTAGGGTTTGAAGAGACCCAGTACTTC.